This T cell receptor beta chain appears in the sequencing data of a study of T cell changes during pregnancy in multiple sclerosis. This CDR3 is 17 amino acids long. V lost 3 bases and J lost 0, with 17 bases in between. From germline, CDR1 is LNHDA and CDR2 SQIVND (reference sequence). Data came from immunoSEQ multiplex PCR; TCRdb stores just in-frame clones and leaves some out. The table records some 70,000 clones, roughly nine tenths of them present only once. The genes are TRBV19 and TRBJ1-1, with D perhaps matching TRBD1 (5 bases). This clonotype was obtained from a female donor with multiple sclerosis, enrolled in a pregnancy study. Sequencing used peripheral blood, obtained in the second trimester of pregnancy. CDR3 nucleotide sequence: TGTGCCAGTAGTATCCGCGGGGTCGGGGGAATGAACACTGAAGCTTTCTTT. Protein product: CASSIRGVGGMNTEAFF. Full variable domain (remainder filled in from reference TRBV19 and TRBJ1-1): DGGITQSPKYLFRKEGQNVTLSCEQNLNHDAMYWYRQDPGQGLRLIYYSQIVNDFQKGDIAEGYSVSREKKESFPLTVTSAQKNPTAFYLCASSIRGVGGMNTEAFFGQGTRLTVV.